The 15 T cell receptor beta chains reported below all come from one sample, sequenced in a study of blood T cell repertoires in COVID-19. Sequencing was performed with immunoSEQ multiplex PCR; in TCRdb, only in-frame clones are kept and a portion is missing. There are fewer than 100,000 clones in the sample; about 93% occur only once, and under 0.8% lies in the top ten. The source material was peripheral blood. The origin of the receptors is a woman older than 75 with acute or convalescent COVID-19.

The chain carries TRBV27 and TRBJ2-5, with 9 nucleotides matching TRBD2. Germline values: CDR1 MNHEY, CDR2 SMNVEV (reference sequence). CDR3 length: 17 amino acids. Germline trimming cut 3 bases from V and 1 base from J; bases unmatched to any gene: 9. The CDR3 loop reads CASSFLKISGGQETQYF. In DNA, the CDR3 is TGTGCCAGCAGTTTCTTGAAGATTAGCGGGGGCCAAGAGACCCAGTACTTC.

V and J are TRBV15 and TRBJ1-2; D ambiguous. The germline V gene encodes CDR1 LNHNV and CDR2 YYDKDF (reference sequence). The CDR3 runs 14 residues. V was shortened by 1 base and J by 4 bases, with 10 bases between the two germline ends. The CDR3 protein is CATSRGATGYGYTF. The DNA of the CDR3 is TGTGCCACCAGCAGAGGTGCGACGGGCTATGGCTACACCTTC.

This chain uses TRBV10-2 with TRBJ2-1; TRBD2 aligns across 9 bases. The V gene end was trimmed by 8 bases and the J gene end by 4 bases; junction bases not matched to a gene: 9. This CDR3 contains 15 residues. Per germline, CDR1 WSHSY and CDR2 SAAADI. DNA of the CDR3: TGCGCCAGCCAAACAGGACTAGCGCTATACAATGAGCAGTTCTTC. This codes for CASQTGLALYNEQFF.

The chain employs TRBV28 and TRBJ2-7; D possibly corresponds to TRBD2 (7 bases). V lost 3 bases and J lost 3, with 15 bases in between. The length of the CDR3 is 15 residues. Per the germline V gene, CDR1 is MDHEN and CDR2 is SYDVKM. The CDR3 DNA reads as TGTGCCAGCAGTTTCCAGGGGAGCGGGATCTACGAGCAGTACTTC. As protein: CASSFQGSGIYEQYF.

The gene calls are TRBV5-1 and TRBJ2-1; possible D gene TRBD2, 6 bases. Deletions cut 0 bases from V and 7 bases from J, with 14 bases between. CDR3 length equals 15 residues. CDR1 is SGHRS, CDR2 YFSETQ, per germline. CDR3 amino acids: CASSLAGGLPNEQFF. CDR3 DNA sequence: TGCGCCAGCAGCTTGGCCGGGGGACTGCCGAATGAGCAGTTCTTC.

The chain links TRBV21-1 to TRBJ2-3; TRBD2, the table's D call, was not compared with the DNA. TRBV21-1 is tagged as a pseudogene. The CDR3 loop spans 21 amino acids. Here the CDR3 reads CASSKGRSRTVLTRGGDTQYF. The CDR3 bases are TGTGCCAGCAGCAAAGGGCGGTCACGGACAGTACTGACTAGGGGGGGAGATACGCAGTATTTT.

Concerning this clone: Germline is not matched at one junction end, which may reflect a read error. This sequence joins TRBV29-1 and TRBJ1-3; 7 bases map to TRBD1. This CDR3 is built from 12 residues. Germline V gene sequence: CDR1 SQVTM, CDR2 ANQGSEA. The CDR3 DNA reads as TGCAGCGCTCGGGACAGTGGAACCACCATATATTTT. Translation: CSARDSGTTIYF.

The rearrangement uses TRBV7-3 and TRBJ2-1, with 7 positions matching TRBD2. The V gene's germline CDR1 is SGHTA and CDR2 FQGTGA. J was trimmed by 8 bases and V by 1 base; bases with no gene match: 5. The CDR3 covers 14 residues. The DNA for the CDR3 is TGTGCCAGCAGCTTAATTCTAGCGGACGATGAGCAGTTCTTC. It yields the protein CASSLILADDEQFF.

This clone showed up just a few times. The chain recombines TRBV24-1 with TRBJ1-2, with 8 bases matching TRBD1. Germline values: CDR1 KGHDR, CDR2 SFDVKD. The CDR3 has 14 amino acids. J lost 9 bases, V lost 8 bases, and 13 bases had no gene match. The CDR3, as DNA: TGTGCCACCACCCCCCCCGGACAGGGCAGTCGCTACACCTTC. It yields the protein CATTPPGQGSRYTF.

The rearrangement joins TRBV5-4 to TRBJ2-6; D unclear. Germline values: CDR1 SGHNT, CDR2 YYREEE (reference sequence). CDR3 size: 15 residues. V was cut by 4 bases and J by 0 bases, with 8 bases left in between. Written as DNA, the CDR3 is TGTGCCAGCAGCGGGCTCCGCTCTGGGGCCAACGTCCTGACTTTC. This encodes CASSGLRSGANVLTF.

In this sample, this clone turned up a few times. The V gene is TRBV19, the J gene TRBJ1-2, with 8 bases matching TRBD1. V lost 4 bases and J lost 5; bases outside the gene matches: 12. Germline V gene data show CDR1 as LNHDA and CDR2 as SQIVND (reference sequence). CDR3 length: 16 amino acids. The CDR3 sequence: CASSTRHQGALYGYTF. The CDR3, as DNA: TGTGCCAGTAGTACACGACACCAGGGGGCATTGTATGGCTACACCTTC. The variable domain in full, completed from reference TRBV19 and TRBJ1-2, reads DGGITQSPKYLFRKEGQNVTLSCEQNLNHDAMYWYRQDPGQGLRLIYYSQIVNDFQKGDIAEGYSVSREKKESFPLTVTSAQKNPTAFYLCASSTRHQGALYGYTFGSGTRLTVV.

The V call is TRBV27, the J call TRBJ2-3; TRBD1 matches 12 bases. The CDR3 contains 16 residues. J was trimmed by 4 bases and V by 7 bases; bases with no gene match: 9. From germline, CDR1 is MNHEY and CDR2 SMNVEV (reference sequence). The CDR3 DNA reads TGTGCCAGCAAACTGCCGGGACAGGGGGCTCCAGATACGCAGTATTTT. This encodes CASKLPGQGAPDTQYF.

J is TRBJ1-1 and V is TRBV18; 11 bases fit TRBD1. J was trimmed by 5 bases and V by 6 bases; bases with no gene match: 8. Germline lookup yields CDR1 KGHSH and CDR2 LQKENI. CDR3 length: 15 amino acids. CDR3 sequence: CASSTIGTGGTEAFF. The CDR3 DNA reads as TGTGCCAGCTCCACTATCGGGACAGGGGGAACTGAAGCTTTCTTT.

This clone was seen a few times. The rearrangement joins TRBV2 to TRBJ2-5; weak D call: TRBD2 (6 bases). The CDR3 covers 16 residues. Trimming took 5 bases from V and 0 from J, leaving 16 bases between them. In germline, CDR1 is SNHLY, CDR2 FYNNEI. The CDR3 reads CASSQPGGKYQETQYF. DNA for the CDR3: TGTGCCAGCAGTCAGCCAGGCGGGAAGTACCAAGAGACCCAGTACTTC.

This clone showed up just once. V gene TRBV4-1 combines with J gene TRBJ2-5; D not resolved. The V end lost 5 bases, the J end lost 5 bases, and 15 bases lay between the germline ends. The CDR3 is made up of 14 amino acids. The V gene's germline CDR1 is MGHRA and CDR2 YSYEKL. The CDR3 loop reads CASSLTSLRETQYF. In nucleotides, the CDR3 is TGCGCCAGCAGCTTAACCTCTCTGCGGGAGACCCAGTACTTC.